Following are 24 T cell receptor beta chains from one sample sequenced in a study of blood T cell repertoires in COVID-19. Sequenced by immunoSEQ multiplex PCR; TCRdb stores in-frame clones only, minus some. The sample carries 250,000 or so clones, approximately 83% recorded once. The sequencing input was PBMCs or T cells enriched from blood (not recorded which). Receptor source: a woman aged 50 to 65 who had recovered from COVID-19.

This clone was observed a single time. The chain employs TRBV7-9 and TRBJ1-4; D gene ambiguous. Germline assignment: CDR1 SEHNR and CDR2 FQNEAQ (reference sequence). Trimming stripped 5 bases from V and 8 bases from J, with 15 bases between. The CDR3 runs 14 residues. CDR3 sequence (DNA): TGTGCCAGCAGCCCCCGACGGTCCGGGGAAAAACTGTTTTTT. Translating gives CASSPRRSGEKLFF.

The V call is TRBV5-1, the J call TRBJ2-1, with 10 bases identical to TRBD2. J gave up 3 bases and V 1 base, and 1 base lay outside the gene matches. CDR3 length: 15 amino acids. Germline loops: CDR1 SGHRS, CDR2 YFSETQ. CDR3 in DNA: TGCGCCAGCAGCTTGACTAGCGGGGACTACAATGAGCAGTTCTTC. Its translation: CASSLTSGDYNEQFF.

J is TRBJ2-3 and V is TRBV5-4, with 12 bases identical to TRBD2. After removal of 4 bases from V and 7 bases from J, the junction contained 7 bases not matched to a gene. Germline loops: CDR1 SGHNT, CDR2 YYREEE (reference sequence). The CDR3 totals 15 residues. CDR3 bases: TGTGCCAGCAGCCCATCGACTAGCGGGAGCCATACGCAGTATTTT. Protein product: CASSPSTSGSHTQYF.

This clone has just one count. The chain links TRBV7-9 to TRBJ1-1; D may be TRBD1 (5 bases). This CDR3 comprises 14 residues. The germline CDR1 and CDR2 sequences are SEHNR and FQNEAQ (reference sequence). V lost 3 bases and J 4 bases, leaving 12 bases between the germline ends. CDR3 bases: TGTGCCAGCAGCTTGAGTGTTAGGGGCACTGAAGCTTTCTTT. As protein: CASSLSVRGTEAFF.

V usage is TRBV25-1 and J usage is TRBJ1-1; 8 nucleotides agree with TRBD1. This CDR3 is built from 12 residues. Trimming took 5 bases from V and 11 from J; bases not matched to a gene: 7. Germline V gives CDR1 MGHDK, CDR2 SYGVNS. As DNA, the CDR3 is TGTGCCAGCAGTCTACAGGGGGAATCGGCTTTCTTT. This gives the protein CASSLQGESAFF.

This sequence joins TRBV27 and TRBJ2-7; D may be TRBD1 (6 bases). The CDR3 extends over 14 amino acids. Germline V gene sequence: CDR1 MNHEY, CDR2 SMNVEV (reference sequence). The V end was cut by 1 base, the J end by 2 bases, with 9 bases between. CDR3 coding DNA: TGTGCCAGCAGTTTATTGGGGGCTGCCTACGAGCAGTACTTC. Protein sequence: CASSLLGAAYEQYF.

This clone occurred a few times. The chain combines TRBV19 with TRBJ1-5; TRBD1 matches 9 bases. Germline V gives CDR1 LNHDA, CDR2 SQIVND (reference sequence). J gave up 4 bases and V 5 bases, and 12 bases lay outside the gene matches. The CDR3 totals 17 residues. CDR3 DNA sequence: TGTGCCAGTAGTCCCCGACAGGGGGGGGATGGGAATCAGCCCCAGCATTTT. Its translation is CASSPRQGGDGNQPQHF.

This clone was detected only a few times. V gene TRBV15 combines with J gene TRBJ1-3, with 8 bases that match TRBD1. Germline V gene data show CDR1 as LNHNV and CDR2 as YYDKDF (reference sequence). V dropped 3 bases and J dropped 6; count of bases not matched to a gene: 4. The CDR3 has 14 residues. CDR3 sequence: CATSRDRAQNTIYF. Written as DNA, the CDR3 is TGTGCCACCAGCAGGGACAGGGCCCAAAACACCATATATTTT.

This chain links TRBV27 with TRBJ1-2, with TRBD1 matching 7 bases. With V trimmed by 5 bases and J by 4 bases, 4 bases remained unmatched. CDR3 length: 13 amino acids. The germline V gene has CDR1 MNHEY and CDR2 SMNVEV (reference sequence). The CDR3 region has the DNA TGTGCCAGCAGTGCTTCAGGGGGCTATGGCTACACCTTC. Protein: CASSASGGYGYTF.

The chain recombines TRBV2 with TRBJ2-1; 7 bases are a match to TRBD2. The CDR3 consists of 13 residues. Germline CDR1 and CDR2: SNHLY and FYNNEI. V dropped 4 bases and J dropped 6; count of bases not matched to a gene: 3. CDR3 DNA: TGTGCCAGCAGTGGGACTAGTTCCAATGAGCAGTTCTTC. It encodes CASSGTSSNEQFF.

V and J are TRBV28 and TRBJ1-2; 8 bases are shared with TRBD1. Germline lookup yields CDR1 MDHEN and CDR2 SYDVKM. The V segment lost 5 bases and the J segment 5 bases; nucleotides outside the gene matches: 10. The CDR3 contains 15 residues. In nucleotides, the CDR3 is TGTGCCAGCAGTACGACAGGGGTTGGAGTTTATGGCTACACCTTC. This gives the protein CASSTTGVGVYGYTF.

The rearrangement uses TRBV7-8 and TRBJ2-1, with D maybe TRBD2 (6 bases). CDR3 length: 15 amino acids. Germline CDR1 reads SGHVS; CDR2 reads FQNEAQ. V was shortened by 1 base and J by 2 bases, with 9 bases between the two germline ends. The CDR3 sequence is CASSLEAGPYNEQFF. The CDR3 DNA sequence: TGTGCCAGCAGCTTAGAAGCGGGCCCCTACAATGAGCAGTTCTTC.

The rearrangement joins TRBV29-1 to TRBJ2-7; 8 positions agree with TRBD1. The CDR3 has 16 amino acids. V lost 2 bases and J lost 2; bases outside the gene matches: 11. Germline V gene data show CDR1 as SQVTM and CDR2 as ANQGSEA. CDR3 loop: CSVEQGETGETYEQYF. The CDR3, as DNA: TGCAGCGTTGAACAGGGGGAGACAGGGGAGACCTACGAGCAGTACTTC.

This sequence joins TRBV7-9 and TRBJ1-6; D gene uncertain. The germline gives CDR1 SEHNR, CDR2 FQNEAQ (reference sequence). The CDR3 runs 15 residues. V was clipped by 4 bases and J by 3 bases, with 10 bases between them. CDR3 in amino acids: CASSSPSGYNSPLHF. The CDR3 DNA reads as TGTGCCAGCAGCTCCCCTTCGGGCTATAATTCACCCCTCCACTTT.

In this sample, this clone turned up a few times. This chain connects TRBV5-1 to TRBJ1-2; the match to TRBD1 covers 8 bases. There are 13 residues in the CDR3. The ends lost 4 bases at V and 8 bases at J; junction bases unmatched: 7. Germline V lookup: CDR1 SGHRS, CDR2 YFSETQ. CDR3 region: CASSADRVRGYTF. CDR3 DNA: TGCGCCAGCAGCGCGGACAGGGTGAGGGGCTACACCTTC.

This sequence joins TRBV28 and TRBJ2-7; D is uncertain. The CDR3 runs 13 residues. V was cut by 6 bases and J by 0 bases, with 9 bases left in between. Germline V gives CDR1 MDHEN, CDR2 SYDVKM. CDR3 sequence: CASSQASSYEQYF. In DNA, the CDR3 is TGTGCCAGCAGCCAAGCGAGCTCCTACGAGCAGTACTTC.

The J gene is TRBJ1-1, the V gene TRBV27; no reliable D call. The germline V gene has CDR1 MNHEY and CDR2 SMNVEV (reference sequence). V lost 3 bases, J lost 4 bases, and 15 bases lay in between. The CDR3 contains 15 residues. This chain's CDR3 is CASSFSTSGGTEAFF. Written as DNA, the CDR3 is TGTGCCAGCAGTTTTTCTACTTCAGGAGGCACTGAAGCTTTCTTT.

CDR3 coding DNA: TGTGCCAGAAGACGGAGGATTGGATGTGGCTACACCTTC. It encodes CARRRRIGCGYTF. The chain joins TRBV5-3 to TRBJ1-2; no reliable D call. TRBV5-3 is given ORF status, its function remaining uncertain. The CDR3 contains 13 residues. The ends were cut back, 5 bases at V and 7 bases at J, with 15 bases in the middle.

This CDR3 is CASRLGHLYGYTF. DNA for the CDR3: TGTGCCAGCAGATTGGGACACCTTTATGGCTACACCTTC. V usage is TRBV6-5 and J usage is TRBJ1-2; D may be TRBD1 (6 bases). Germline CDR1 is MNHEY and CDR2 is SVGAGI. V shed 6 bases and J shed 5 bases, with 13 bases lying between them. The CDR3 sequence is 13 residues long.

CDR3 amino acids: CSVVGADYANNEQFF. CDR3 DNA sequence: TGCAGCGTTGTGGGGGCCGACTACGCCAACAATGAGCAGTTCTTC. This rearrangement joins TRBV29-1 to TRBJ2-1; D might be TRBD1 (6 bases). The germline V gene encodes CDR1 SQVTM and CDR2 ANQGSEA. V dropped 4 bases and J dropped 5 bases, with 18 bases sitting between them. The CDR3 totals 15 residues.

V is TRBV1 and J is TRBJ2-1; the table's D call of TRBD2 was not tested on the DNA. TRBV1 is termed a pseudogene. The CDR3 totals 15 residues. CDR3 in DNA: TGCACCAGCAGCCAAGATAAGCGTTCCTACAATGAGCAGTTCTTC. It yields the protein CTSSQDKRSYNEQFF.

This clone was picked up one time. The rearrangement links TRBV6-5 to TRBJ2-1, with 8 nucleotides matching TRBD1. The germline V gene has CDR1 MNHEY and CDR2 SVGAGI. Trimming removed 6 bases from V and 4 bases from J; junction bases left unmatched: 5. This CDR3 is 14 amino acids long. Here the CDR3 reads CASSVGQAYNEQFF. The DNA of the CDR3 is TGTGCCAGCAGCGTGGGACAGGCGTACAATGAGCAGTTCTTC.

V and J are TRBV7-9 and TRBJ2-2; 7 nucleotides line up with TRBD2. This CDR3 has 16 amino acids. The germline V gene encodes CDR1 SEHNR and CDR2 FQNEAQ (reference sequence). The J segment lost 1 base and the V segment lost 1 base, leaving 3 bases of the junction unmatched. CDR3 coding DNA: TGTGCCAGCAGCTTAGTTCTAGCGGTGAACACCGGGGAGCTGTTTTTT. Amino acid sequence: CASSLVLAVNTGELFF.

V usage is TRBV5-1 and J usage is TRBJ2-5; 7 nucleotides agree with TRBD2. The CDR3 length is 14 residues. Unmatched junction bases numbered 8, after V lost 5 bases and J lost 4 bases. CDR1 and CDR2 from the germline V gene are SGHRS and YFSETQ. The CDR3 protein is CASRESREGETQYF. Here the CDR3 DNA reads TGCGCCAGCAGGGAGTCCAGGGAGGGAGAGACCCAGTACTTC. Together with reference TRBV5-1 and TRBJ2-5, the CDR3 gives the full variable domain: KAGVTQTPRYLIKTRGQQVTLSCSPISGHRSVSWYQQTPGQGLQFLFEYFSETQRNKGNFPGRFSGRQFSNSRSEMNVSTLELGDSALYLCASRESREGETQYFGPGTRLLVL.